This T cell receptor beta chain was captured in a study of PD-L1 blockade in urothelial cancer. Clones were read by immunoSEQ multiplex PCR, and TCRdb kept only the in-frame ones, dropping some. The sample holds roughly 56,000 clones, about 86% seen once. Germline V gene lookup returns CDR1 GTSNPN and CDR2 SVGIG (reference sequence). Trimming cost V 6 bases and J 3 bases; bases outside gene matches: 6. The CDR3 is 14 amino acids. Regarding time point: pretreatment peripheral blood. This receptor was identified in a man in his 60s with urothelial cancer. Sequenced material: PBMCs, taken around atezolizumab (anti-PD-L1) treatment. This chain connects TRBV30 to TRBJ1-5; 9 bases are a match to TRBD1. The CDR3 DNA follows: TGTGCCTGTGACAGGACAGGGGCCAATCAGCCCCAGCATTTT. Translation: CACDRTGANQPQHF.